Shown below are 2 T cell receptor beta chains from a single sample sequenced in a study of CD8 T cells in Susac syndrome. RNA amounts of roughly 0.5 to 1 ug underwent reverse transcription with random hexamers. TCRdb analysed the immunoSEQ multiplex PCR reads with MiXCR anew, one entry per CDR3 protein. This sample has around 71,000 distinct CDR3 sequences, with roughly 93% found just once. Input material: CD4+ T cells from PBMCs. The receptors originated from a human donor with Susac syndrome.

The chain is built from TRBV14 and TRBJ1-3; D unresolved. With 5 bases removed from V and 4 bases from J, the gap between germline ends came to 6 bases. Germline assignment: CDR1 SGHDN and CDR2 FVKESK. The CDR3 is made up of 12 amino acids. CDR3 in amino acids: CASSENGNTIYF. The CDR3 DNA reads TGTGCCAGCAGCGAAAACGGAAACACCATATATTTT.

The chain links TRBV3-1 to TRBJ1-5; D call uncertain. CDR1 LGHDT and CDR2 YNNKEL come from the germline V gene (reference sequence). Between the trimmed V and J ends, which lost 1 base and 5 bases, there was a span of 6 bases. The CDR3 runs 13 residues. As DNA, the CDR3 is TGTGCCAGCAGCCAAGGTCGCGATCAGCCCCAGCATTTT. Residues: CASSQGRDQPQHF.